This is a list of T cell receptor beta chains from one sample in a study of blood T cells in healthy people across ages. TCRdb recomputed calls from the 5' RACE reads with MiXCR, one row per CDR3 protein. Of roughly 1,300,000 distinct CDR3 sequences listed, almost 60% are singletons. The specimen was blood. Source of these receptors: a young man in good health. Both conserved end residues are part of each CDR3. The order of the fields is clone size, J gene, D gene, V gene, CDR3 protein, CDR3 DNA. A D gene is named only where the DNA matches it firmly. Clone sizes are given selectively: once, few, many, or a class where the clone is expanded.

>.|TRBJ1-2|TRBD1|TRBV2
CASRPGTDPNYGYTF
TGTGCCAGCAGACCCGGGACAGATCCTAACTATGGCTACACCTTC
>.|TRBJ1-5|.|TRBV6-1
CASSVSSLYQPQHF
TGTGCCAGCAGTGTTTCATCATTGTATCAGCCCCAGCATTTT
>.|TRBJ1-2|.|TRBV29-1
CSVEGGNELIGYGYTF
TGCAGCGTTGAAGGAGGAAACGAACTCATAGGCTATGGCTACACCTTC
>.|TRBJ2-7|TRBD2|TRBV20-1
CSARVSGRASYEQYF
TGCAGTGCTAGAGTTAGCGGGAGGGCCTCCTACGAGCAGTACTTC
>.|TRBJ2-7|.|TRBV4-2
CASSQGSGAEQYF
TGTGCCAGCAGCCAAGGGTCGGGGGCCGAGCAGTACTTC
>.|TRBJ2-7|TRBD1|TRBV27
CASSLSHRGYEQYF
TGCGCCAGCAGTTTATCTCACAGGGGCTACGAGCAGTACTTC
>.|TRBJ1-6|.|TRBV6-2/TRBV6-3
CASSYTSPNSPLHF
TGTGCCAGCAGTTACACCTCTCCTAATTCACCCCTCCACTTT
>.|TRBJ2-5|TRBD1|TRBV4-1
CASSPRTGVDERYF
TGCGCCAGCAGCCCCCGGACAGGAGTCGACGAGCGGTACTTC
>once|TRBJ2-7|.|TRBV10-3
CAISERRTDCEQYF
TGTGCCATCAGTGAAAGGCGGACAGACTGCGAGCAGTACTTC
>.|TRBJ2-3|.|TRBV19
CASKAGVDTQYF
TGTGCCAGTAAGGCAGGCGTAGATACGCAGTATTTT
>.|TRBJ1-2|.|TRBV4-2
CASSQRDFGYTF
TGTGCCAGCAGCCAGAGGGACTTTGGCTACACCTTC
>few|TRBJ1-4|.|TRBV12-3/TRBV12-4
CASSSTSTNEKLFF
TGTGCCAGCAGTTCGACATCAACTAATGAAAAACTGTTTTTT
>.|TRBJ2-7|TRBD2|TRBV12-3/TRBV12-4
CASVAAGYTYEQYF
TGTGCCAGTGTTGCAGCGGGGTATACCTACGAGCAGTACTTC
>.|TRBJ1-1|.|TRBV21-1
CASSKEGFNHTEAFF
TGTGCCAGCAGCAAAGAGGGATTCAACCACACTGAAGCTTTCTTT
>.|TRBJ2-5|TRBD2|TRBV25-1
CASSTGGLLIETQYF
TGTGCCAGCTCGACGGGGGGGCTTTTGATAGAGACCCAGTACTTC
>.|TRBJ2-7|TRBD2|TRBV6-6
CASSPWTSGRPDEQYF
TGTGCCAGCAGTCCCTGGACTAGCGGAAGACCGGACGAGCAGTACTTC
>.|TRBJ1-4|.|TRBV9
CASSPTLGATNEKLFF
TGTGCCAGCAGCCCCACTTTAGGTGCAACTAATGAAAAACTGTTTTTT
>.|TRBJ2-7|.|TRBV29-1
CSAVHAGTPKIAQYF
TGCAGCGCCGTGCACGCCGGGACCCCCAAGATTGCCCAGTACTTC
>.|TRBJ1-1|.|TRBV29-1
CSVEYGAVWDTEAFF
TGCAGCGTTGAATACGGGGCGGTTTGGGACACTGAAGCTTTCTTT
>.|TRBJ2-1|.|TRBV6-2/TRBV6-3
CASSYSNDEQFF
TGTGCCAGCAGTTACTCGAACGATGAGCAGTTCTTC
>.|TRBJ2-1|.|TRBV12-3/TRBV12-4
CASSLSATLDEQFF
TGTGCCAGCAGTTTAAGCGCCACGTTGGATGAGCAGTTCTTC
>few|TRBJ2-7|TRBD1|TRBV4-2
CASSQEGQGQIYEQYF
TGTGCCAGCAGCCAAGAGGGACAGGGCCAAATCTACGAGCAGTACTTC
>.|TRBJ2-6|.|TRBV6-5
CASSYGSRVHVTSGANVLTF
TGTGCCAGCAGTTACGGGTCTAGGGTTCACGTGACGTCTGGGGCCAACGTCCTGACTTTC
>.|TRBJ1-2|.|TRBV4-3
CASSQEGVNYGYTF
TGCGCCAGCAGCCAAGAAGGCGTAAACTATGGCTACACCTTC
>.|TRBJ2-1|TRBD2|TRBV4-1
CASSQPGTSDEQFF
TGCGCCAGCAGCCAGCCCGGGACTAGCGACGAGCAGTTCTTC
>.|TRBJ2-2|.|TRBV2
CASSGFGGPNTGELFF
TGTGCCTCGTCAGGATTCGGCGGGCCGAACACCGGGGAGCTGTTTTTT